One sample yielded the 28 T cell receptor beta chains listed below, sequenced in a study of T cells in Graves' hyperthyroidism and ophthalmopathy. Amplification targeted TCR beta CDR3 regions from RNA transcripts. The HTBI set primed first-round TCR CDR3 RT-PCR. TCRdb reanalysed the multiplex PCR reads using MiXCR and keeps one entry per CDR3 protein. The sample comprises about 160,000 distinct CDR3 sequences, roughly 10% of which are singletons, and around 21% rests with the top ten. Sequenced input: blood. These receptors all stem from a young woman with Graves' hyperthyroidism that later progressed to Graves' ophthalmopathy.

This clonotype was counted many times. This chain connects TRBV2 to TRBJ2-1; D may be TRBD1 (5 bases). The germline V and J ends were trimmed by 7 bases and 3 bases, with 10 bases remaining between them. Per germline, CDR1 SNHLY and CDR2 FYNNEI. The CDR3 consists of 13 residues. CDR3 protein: CASITDSYNEQFF. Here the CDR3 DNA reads TGTGCCAGCATCACCGACAGCTACAATGAGCAGTTCTTC.

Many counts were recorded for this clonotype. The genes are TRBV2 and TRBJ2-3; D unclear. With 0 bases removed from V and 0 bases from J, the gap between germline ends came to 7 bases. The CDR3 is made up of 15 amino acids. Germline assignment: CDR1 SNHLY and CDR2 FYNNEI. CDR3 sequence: CASSEAGLSTDTQYF. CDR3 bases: TGTGCCAGCAGTGAAGCGGGCTTAAGCACAGATACGCAGTATTTT.

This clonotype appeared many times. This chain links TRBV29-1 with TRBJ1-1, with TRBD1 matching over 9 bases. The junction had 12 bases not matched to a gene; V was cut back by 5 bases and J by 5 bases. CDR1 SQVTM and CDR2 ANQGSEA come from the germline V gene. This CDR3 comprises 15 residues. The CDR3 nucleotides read TGCAGCGTTCGGGGGTCGGGACAGGGTGAGACTGAAGCTTTCTTT. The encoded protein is CSVRGSGQGETEAFF.

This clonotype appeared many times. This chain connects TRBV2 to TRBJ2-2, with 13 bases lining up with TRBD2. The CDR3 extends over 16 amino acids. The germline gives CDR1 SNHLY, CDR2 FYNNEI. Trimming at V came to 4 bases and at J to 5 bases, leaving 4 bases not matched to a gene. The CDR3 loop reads CASSALAGGLTGELFF. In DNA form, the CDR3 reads TGTGCCAGCAGTGCACTAGCGGGGGGGCTTACCGGGGAGCTGTTTTTT.

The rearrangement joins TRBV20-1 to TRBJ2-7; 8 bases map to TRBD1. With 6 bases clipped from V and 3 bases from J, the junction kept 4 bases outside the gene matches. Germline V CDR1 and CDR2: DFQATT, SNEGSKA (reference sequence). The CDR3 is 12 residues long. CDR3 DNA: TGCAGTGCGATCAGGGGGCTCTACGAGCAGTACTTC. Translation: CSAIRGLYEQYF.

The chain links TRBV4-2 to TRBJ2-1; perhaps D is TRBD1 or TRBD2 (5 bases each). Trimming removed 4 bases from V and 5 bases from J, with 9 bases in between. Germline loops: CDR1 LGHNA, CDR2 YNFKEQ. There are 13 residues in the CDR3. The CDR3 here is CASSRGANNEQFF. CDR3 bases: TGTGCCAGCAGCCGAGGGGCAAACAATGAGCAGTTCTTC.

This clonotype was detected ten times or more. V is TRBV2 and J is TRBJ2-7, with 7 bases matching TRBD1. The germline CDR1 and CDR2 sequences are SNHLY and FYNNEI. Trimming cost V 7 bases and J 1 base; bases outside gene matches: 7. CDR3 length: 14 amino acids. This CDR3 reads CASTQTGSSYEQYF. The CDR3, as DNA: TGTGCCAGCACTCAGACAGGGAGTTCCTACGAGCAGTACTTC.

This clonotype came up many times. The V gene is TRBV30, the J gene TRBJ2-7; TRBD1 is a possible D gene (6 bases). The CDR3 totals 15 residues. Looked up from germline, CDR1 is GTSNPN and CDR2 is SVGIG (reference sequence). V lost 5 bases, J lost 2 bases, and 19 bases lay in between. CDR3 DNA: TGTGCCTGGGACTCCGGGACATCAACCGCCTACGAGCAGTACTTC. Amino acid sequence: CAWDSGTSTAYEQYF. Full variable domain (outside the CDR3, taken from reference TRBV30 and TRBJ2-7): SQTIHQWPATLVQPVGSPLSLECTVEGTSNPNLYWYRQAAGRGLQLLFYSVGIGQISSEVPQNLSASRPQDRQFILSSKKLLLSDSGFYLCAWDSGTSTAYEQYFGPGTRLTVT.

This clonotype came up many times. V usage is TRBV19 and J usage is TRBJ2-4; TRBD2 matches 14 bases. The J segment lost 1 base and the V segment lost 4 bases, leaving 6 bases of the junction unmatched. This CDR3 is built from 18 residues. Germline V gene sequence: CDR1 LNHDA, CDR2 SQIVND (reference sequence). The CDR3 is CASSKPGLAGAAKNIQYF. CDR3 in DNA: TGTGCCAGTAGTAAACCGGGACTAGCGGGAGCGGCCAAAAACATTCAGTACTTC.

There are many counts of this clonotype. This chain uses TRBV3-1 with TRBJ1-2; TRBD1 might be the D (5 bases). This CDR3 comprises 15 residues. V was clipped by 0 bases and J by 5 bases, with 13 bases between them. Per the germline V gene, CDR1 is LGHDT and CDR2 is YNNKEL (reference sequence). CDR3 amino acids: CASSQEGVGVYGYTF. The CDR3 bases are TGTGCCAGCAGCCAAGAAGGGGTGGGGGTTTATGGCTACACCTTC.

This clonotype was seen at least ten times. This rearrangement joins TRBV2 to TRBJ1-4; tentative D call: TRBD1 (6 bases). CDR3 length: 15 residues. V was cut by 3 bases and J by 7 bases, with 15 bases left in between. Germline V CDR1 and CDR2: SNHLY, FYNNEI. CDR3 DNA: TGTGCCAGCAGTGAGAACGGCCAGGGGAGTGAAAAACTGTTTTTT. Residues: CASSENGQGSEKLFF.

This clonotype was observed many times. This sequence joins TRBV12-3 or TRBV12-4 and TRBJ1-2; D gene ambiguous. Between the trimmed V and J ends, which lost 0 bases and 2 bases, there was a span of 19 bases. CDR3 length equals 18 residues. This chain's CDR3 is CASSLAIRVGVENYGYTF. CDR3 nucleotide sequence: TGTGCCAGCAGTTTAGCCATAAGGGTTGGGGTAGAGAACTATGGCTACACCTTC.

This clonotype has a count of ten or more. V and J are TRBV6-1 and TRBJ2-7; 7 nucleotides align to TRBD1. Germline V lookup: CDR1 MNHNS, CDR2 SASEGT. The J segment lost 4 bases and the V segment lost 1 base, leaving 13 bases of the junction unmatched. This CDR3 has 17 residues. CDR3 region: CASSEEWLTGARYEQYF. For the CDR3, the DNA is TGTGCCAGCAGTGAAGAGTGGTTAACAGGGGCTCGATACGAGCAGTACTTC.

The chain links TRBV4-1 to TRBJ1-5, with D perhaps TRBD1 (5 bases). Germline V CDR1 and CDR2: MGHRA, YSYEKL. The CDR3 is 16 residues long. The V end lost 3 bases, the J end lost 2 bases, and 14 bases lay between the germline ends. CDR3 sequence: CASSQLLQVRNQPQHF. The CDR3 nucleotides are TGCGCCAGCAGCCAGCTGCTACAGGTGCGCAATCAGCCCCAGCATTTT.

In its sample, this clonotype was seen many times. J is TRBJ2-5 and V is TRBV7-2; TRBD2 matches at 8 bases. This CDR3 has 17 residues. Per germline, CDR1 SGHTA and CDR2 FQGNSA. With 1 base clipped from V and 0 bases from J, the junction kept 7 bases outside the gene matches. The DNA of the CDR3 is TGTGCCAGCAGCTTAGGGCACGGCGGGGGGTACCAAGAGACCCAGTACTTC. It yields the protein CASSLGHGGGYQETQYF. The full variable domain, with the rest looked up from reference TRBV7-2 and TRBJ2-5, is GAGVSQSPSNKVTEKGKDVELRCDPISGHTALYWYRQSLGQGLEFLIYFQGNSAPDKSGLPSDRFSAERTGGSVSTLTIQRTQQEDSAVYLCASSLGHGGGYQETQYFGPGTRLLVL.

CDR3 residues: CASSPDELPYNEQFF. The CDR3 region has the DNA TGTGCCAGCAGTCCCGATGAGTTGCCCTACAATGAGCAGTTCTTC. This sequence joins TRBV6-1 and TRBJ2-1, with D hard to call. Germline loops: CDR1 MNHNS, CDR2 SASEGT. With 5 bases removed from V and 2 bases from J, the gap between germline ends came to 13 bases. The CDR3 has 15 amino acids.

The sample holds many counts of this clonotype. DNA for the CDR3: TGTGCCAGCAGTGTCCTAGCGGGGGGGGGGCAAGAGACCCAGTACTTC. Translating gives CASSVLAGGGQETQYF. The chain combines TRBV6-1 with TRBJ2-5; 12 bases line up with TRBD2. V lost 4 bases and J lost 2; bases outside the gene matches: 5. The CDR3 has 16 amino acids. Germline V gene sequence: CDR1 MNHNS, CDR2 SASEGT.

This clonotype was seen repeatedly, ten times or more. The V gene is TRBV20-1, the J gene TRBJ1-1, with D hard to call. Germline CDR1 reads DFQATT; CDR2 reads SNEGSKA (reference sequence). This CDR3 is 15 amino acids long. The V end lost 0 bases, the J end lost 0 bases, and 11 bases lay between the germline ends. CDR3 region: CSARDWVGVNTEAFF. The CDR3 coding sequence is TGCAGTGCTAGAGATTGGGTTGGAGTGAACACTGAAGCTTTCTTT.

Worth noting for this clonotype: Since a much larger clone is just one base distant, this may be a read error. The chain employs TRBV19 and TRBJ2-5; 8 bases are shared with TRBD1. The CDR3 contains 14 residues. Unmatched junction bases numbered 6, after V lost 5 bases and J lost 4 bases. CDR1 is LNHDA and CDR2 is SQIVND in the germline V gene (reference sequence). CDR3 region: CASSETGERETQYF. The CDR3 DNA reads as TGTGCCAGTAGTGAGACAGGGGAGCGAGAGACCCAGTACTTC.

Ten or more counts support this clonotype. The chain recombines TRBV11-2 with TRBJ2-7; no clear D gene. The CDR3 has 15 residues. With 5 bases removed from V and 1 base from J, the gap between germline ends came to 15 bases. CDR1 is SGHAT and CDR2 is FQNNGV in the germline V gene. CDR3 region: CASSHLSSASYEQYF. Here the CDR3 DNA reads TGTGCCAGCAGCCACTTATCGTCAGCTTCCTACGAGCAGTACTTC. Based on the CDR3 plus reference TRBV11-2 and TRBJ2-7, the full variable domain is EAGVAQSPRYKIIEKRQSVAFWCNPISGHATLYWYQQILGQGPKLLIQFQNNGVVDDSQLPKDRFSAERLKGVDSTLKIQPAKLEDSAVYLCASSHLSSASYEQYFGPGTRLTVT.

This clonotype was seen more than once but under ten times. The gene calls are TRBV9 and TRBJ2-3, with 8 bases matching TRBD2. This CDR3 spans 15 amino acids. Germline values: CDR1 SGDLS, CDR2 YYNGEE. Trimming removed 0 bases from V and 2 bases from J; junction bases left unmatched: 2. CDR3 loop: CASSVGTSPTDTQYF. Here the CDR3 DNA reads TGTGCCAGCAGCGTAGGGACTAGCCCCACAGATACGCAGTATTTT.

CDR3 sequence: CASSPTGIWTDTQYF. The CDR3 DNA follows: TGTGCCAGCAGCCCGACGGGGATCTGGACAGATACGCAGTATTTT. The chain employs TRBV3-1 and TRBJ2-3, with a weak D call TRBD2 (5 bases). This CDR3 is built from 15 residues. Germline V CDR1 and CDR2: LGHDT, YNNKEL (reference sequence). The germline V and J ends were trimmed by 4 bases and 3 bases, with 14 bases remaining between them.

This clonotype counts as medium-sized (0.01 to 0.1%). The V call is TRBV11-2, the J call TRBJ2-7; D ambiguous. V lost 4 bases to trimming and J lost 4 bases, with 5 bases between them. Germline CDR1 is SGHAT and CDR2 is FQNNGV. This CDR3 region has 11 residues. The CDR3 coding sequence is TGTGCCAGCAGCTCGAAGTACGAGCAGTACTTC. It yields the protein CASSSKYEQYF. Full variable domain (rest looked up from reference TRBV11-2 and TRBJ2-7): EAGVAQSPRYKIIEKRQSVAFWCNPISGHATLYWYQQILGQGPKLLIQFQNNGVVDDSQLPKDRFSAERLKGVDSTLKIQPAKLEDSAVYLCASSSKYEQYFGPGTRLTVT.

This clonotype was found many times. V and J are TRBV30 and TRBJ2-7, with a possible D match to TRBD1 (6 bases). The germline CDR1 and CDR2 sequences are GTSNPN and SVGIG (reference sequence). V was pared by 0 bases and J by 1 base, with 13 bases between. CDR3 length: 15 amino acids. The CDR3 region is CAWSVGRTVSYEQYF. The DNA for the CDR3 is TGTGCCTGGAGTGTAGGCCGGACAGTTTCCTACGAGCAGTACTTC.

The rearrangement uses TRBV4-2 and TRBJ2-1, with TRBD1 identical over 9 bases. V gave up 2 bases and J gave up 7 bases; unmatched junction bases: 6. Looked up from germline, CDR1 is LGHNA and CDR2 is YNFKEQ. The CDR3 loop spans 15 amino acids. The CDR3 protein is CASSQPGTGSNEQFF. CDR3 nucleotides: TGTGCCAGCAGCCAACCCGGGACAGGGTCGAATGAGCAGTTCTTC.

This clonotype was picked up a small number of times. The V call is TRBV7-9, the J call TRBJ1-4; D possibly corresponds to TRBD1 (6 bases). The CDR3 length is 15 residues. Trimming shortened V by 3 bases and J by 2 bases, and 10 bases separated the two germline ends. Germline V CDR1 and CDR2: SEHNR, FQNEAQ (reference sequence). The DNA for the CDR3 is TGTGCCAGCAGCTTTGTTACAGGGACTAATGAAAAACTGTTTTTT. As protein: CASSFVTGTNEKLFF.

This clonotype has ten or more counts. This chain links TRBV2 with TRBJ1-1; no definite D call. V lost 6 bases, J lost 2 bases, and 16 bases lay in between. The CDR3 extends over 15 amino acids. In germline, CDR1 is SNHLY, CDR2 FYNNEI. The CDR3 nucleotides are TGTGCCAGCAGGCGGTCCGTAACAGTTAACACTGAAGCTTTCTTT. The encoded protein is CASRRSVTVNTEAFF.

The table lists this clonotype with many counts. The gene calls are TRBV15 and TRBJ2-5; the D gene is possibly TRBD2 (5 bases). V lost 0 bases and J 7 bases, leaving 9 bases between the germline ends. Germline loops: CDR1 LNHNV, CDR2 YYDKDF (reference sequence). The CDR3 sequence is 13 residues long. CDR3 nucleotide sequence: TGTGCCACCAGCAGAGATCCCGAGGGGACCCAGTACTTC. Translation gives CATSRDPEGTQYF.